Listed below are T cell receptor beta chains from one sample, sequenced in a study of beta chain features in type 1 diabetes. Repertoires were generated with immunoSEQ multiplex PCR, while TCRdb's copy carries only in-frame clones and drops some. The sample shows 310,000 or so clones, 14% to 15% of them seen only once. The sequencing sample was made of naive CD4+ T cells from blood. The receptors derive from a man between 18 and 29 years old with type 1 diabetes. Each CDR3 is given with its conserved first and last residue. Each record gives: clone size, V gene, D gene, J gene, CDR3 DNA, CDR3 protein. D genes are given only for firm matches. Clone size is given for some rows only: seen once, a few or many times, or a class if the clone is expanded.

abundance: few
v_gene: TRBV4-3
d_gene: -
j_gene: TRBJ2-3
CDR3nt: TGCGCCAGCAGCCAAGAGAGACTACCCCTAGGGGATACGCAGTATTTT
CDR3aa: CASSQERLPLGDTQYF

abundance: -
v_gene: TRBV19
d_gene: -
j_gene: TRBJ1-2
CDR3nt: TGTGCCAGTAGTATAGACCTTTTCTACACCTTC
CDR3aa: CASSIDLFYTF

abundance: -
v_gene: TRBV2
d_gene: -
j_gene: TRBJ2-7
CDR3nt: TGTGCCAGCATCCAGACTGGAACTTTCTACGAGCAGTACTTC
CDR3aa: CASIQTGTFYEQYF

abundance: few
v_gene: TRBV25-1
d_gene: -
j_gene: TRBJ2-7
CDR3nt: TGTGCCAGCAGTGATGAGGTCGGACAGACCTACGAGCAGTACTTC
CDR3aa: CASSDEVGQTYEQYF

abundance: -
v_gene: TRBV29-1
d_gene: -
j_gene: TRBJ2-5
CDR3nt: TGCAGCGCTCTGAGGGGGCAAGAGACCCAGTACTTC
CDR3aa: CSALRGQETQYF

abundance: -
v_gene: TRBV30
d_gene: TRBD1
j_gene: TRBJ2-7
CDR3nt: TGTGCCTGGAGAACGGGACAGAGTGCCTACGTGCAGTACTTC
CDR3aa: CAWRTGQSAYVQYF

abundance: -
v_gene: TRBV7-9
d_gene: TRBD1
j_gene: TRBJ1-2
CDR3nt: TGTGCCAGCAGCTGGGGACAGGGCAACTATGGCTACACCTTC
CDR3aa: CASSWGQGNYGYTF

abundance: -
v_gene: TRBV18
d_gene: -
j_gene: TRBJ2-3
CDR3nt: TGTGCCAGCTCATCGACAGAACCTAGCACAGATACGCAGTATTTT
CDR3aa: CASSSTEPSTDTQYF

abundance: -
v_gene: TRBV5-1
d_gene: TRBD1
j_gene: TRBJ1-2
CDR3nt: TGCGCCAGCAGCACCGGACAGGGGGCTTTCTATGGCTACACCTTC
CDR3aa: CASSTGQGAFYGYTF

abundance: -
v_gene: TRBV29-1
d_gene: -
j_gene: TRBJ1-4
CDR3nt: TGCAGCGCTCTTTGGCAGGATAATGAAAAACTGTTTTTT
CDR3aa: CSALWQDNEKLFF

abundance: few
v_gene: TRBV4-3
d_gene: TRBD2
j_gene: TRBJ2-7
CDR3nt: TGCGCCAGCAGCCCGCGGGCGGGGGTCGACGAGCAGTACTTC
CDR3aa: CASSPRAGVDEQYF

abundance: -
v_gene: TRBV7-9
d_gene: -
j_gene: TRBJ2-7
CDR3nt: TGTGCCAGCAGCTCGTTCCCGGGATACGAGCAGTACTTC
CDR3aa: CASSSFPGYEQYF

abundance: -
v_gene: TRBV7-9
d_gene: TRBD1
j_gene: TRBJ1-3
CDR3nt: TGTGCCAGCAGCGCGACAGGGGACGGAAACACCATATATTTT
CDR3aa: CASSATGDGNTIYF

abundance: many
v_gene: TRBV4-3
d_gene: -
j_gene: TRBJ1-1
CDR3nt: TGCGCCAGCAGCCGGGAGGGCAACACTGAAGCTTTCTTT
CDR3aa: CASSREGNTEAFF

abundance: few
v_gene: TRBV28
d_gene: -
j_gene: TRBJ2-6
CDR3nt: TGTGCCAGCAGTCACCCGTTGGGAGGTGGGGCCAACGTCCTGACTTTC
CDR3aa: CASSHPLGGGANVLTF

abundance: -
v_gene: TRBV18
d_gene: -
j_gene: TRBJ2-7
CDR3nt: TGTGCCAGCTCCCACGACAGCCCTTCCTACGAGCAGTACTTC
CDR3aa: CASSHDSPSYEQYF

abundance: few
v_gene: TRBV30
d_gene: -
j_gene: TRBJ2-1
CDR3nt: TGTGCCTGGCATCCGAGCGGGCCTTACAATGAGCAGTTCTTC
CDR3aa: CAWHPSGPYNEQFF

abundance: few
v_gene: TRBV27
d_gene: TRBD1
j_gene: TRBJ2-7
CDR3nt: TGTGCCAGCAGACCGAGGACAGGGGGGTACGAGCAGTACTTC
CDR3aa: CASRPRTGGYEQYF

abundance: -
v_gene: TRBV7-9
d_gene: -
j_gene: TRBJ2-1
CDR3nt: TGTGCCGGAGAACAGGGCTCCATCAATGAGCAGTTCTTC
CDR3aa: CAGEQGSINEQFF

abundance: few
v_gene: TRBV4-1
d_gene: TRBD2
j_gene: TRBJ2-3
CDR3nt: TGCGCCAGCAGCCAATATGGACTAGCGATGGATACGCAGTATTTT
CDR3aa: CASSQYGLAMDTQYF

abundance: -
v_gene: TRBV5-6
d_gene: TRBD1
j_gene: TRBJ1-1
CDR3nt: TGTGCCAGCAGCTTATTGGACAGGGATCACACTGAAGCTTTCTTT
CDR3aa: CASSLLDRDHTEAFF

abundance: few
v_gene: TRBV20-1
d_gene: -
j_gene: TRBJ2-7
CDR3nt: TGCAGTGTCACACAGGGAAGGGAGCAGTACTTC
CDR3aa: CSVTQGREQYF

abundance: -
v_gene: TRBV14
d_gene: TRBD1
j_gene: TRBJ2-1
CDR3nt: TGTGCCAGCAGCCTTGGACAGGGGAATTACAATGAGCAGTTCTTC
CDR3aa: CASSLGQGNYNEQFF

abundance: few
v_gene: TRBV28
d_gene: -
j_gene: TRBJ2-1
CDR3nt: TGTGCCAGCAGTACAAGACAGCTCCGTTACAATGAGCAGTTCTTC
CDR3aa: CASSTRQLRYNEQFF

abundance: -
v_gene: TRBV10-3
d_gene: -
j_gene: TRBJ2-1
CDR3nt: TGTGCCACCGCGAGCCAGGGAACAGACAATGAGCAGTTCTTC
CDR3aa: CATASQGTDNEQFF

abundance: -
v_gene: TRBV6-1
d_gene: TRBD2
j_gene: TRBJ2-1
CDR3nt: TGTGCCAGCAGTGTCGCGGGGGCCACATGGGGACTAGCCTCCTACAATGAGCAGTTCTTC
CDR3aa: CASSVAGATWGLASYNEQFF

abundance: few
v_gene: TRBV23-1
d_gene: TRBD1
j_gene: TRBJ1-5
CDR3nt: TGCGCCAGCAGTCAATCAGGGGGACAGGGAGGTCAGCCCCAGCATTTT
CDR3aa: CASSQSGGQGGQPQHF

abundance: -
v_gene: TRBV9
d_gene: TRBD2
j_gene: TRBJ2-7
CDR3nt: TGTGCCAGCAGCGTAGTAGCGGGAGTAAAACCTAGGTACGAGCAGTACTTC
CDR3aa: CASSVVAGVKPRYEQYF

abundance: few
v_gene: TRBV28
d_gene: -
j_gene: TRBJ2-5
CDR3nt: TGTGCCAGCAGTCGCCGACAGAGAGAGACCCAGTACTTC
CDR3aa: CASSRRQRETQYF

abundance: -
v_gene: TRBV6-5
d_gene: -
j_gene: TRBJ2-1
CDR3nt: TGTGCCAGCAGAGGGACTTCCTACAATGAGCAGTTCTTC
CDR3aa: CASRGTSYNEQFF

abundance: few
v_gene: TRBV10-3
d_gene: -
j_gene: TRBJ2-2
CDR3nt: TGTGCCAGCCTTAGAGGGCAAGCCGGGGAGCTGTTTTTT
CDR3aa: CASLRGQAGELFF

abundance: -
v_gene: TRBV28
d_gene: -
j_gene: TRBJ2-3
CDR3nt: TGTGCCAGCAGCCGTCGAGTGCGTGGGCATCGTAGGGGAGATACGCAGTATTTT
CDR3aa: CASSRRVRGHRRGDTQYF